The 20 T cell receptor beta chains listed next were all sequenced from one sample in a study of T-cell memory formation after mild COVID-19. TCRdb reprocessed the 5' RACE reads via MiXCR and lists one record per CDR3 protein. The repertoire holds 100,000 to 150,000 distinct CDR3 sequences, with roughly 6.2% as singletons. Sequencing was performed on PBMCs or a T cell subset sorted from them (not recorded which). The receptors come from an adult woman who had mild COVID-19 (a few samples of this study predate the infection). Cell type and time point are not known.

The genes are TRBV25-1 and TRBJ1-2, with 10 bases fitting TRBD1. The trim removed 8 bases at V and 7 bases at J, leaving 10 bases unmatched. The germline V gene has CDR1 MGHDK and CDR2 SYGVNS. The CDR3 is 14 residues long. The CDR3 region is CASRGAGQGIGYTF. The CDR3 DNA is TGTGCCAGCCGCGGGGCGGGACAGGGGATTGGCTACACCTTC.

This clonotype was counted at least ten times. The chain recombines TRBV5-1 with TRBJ2-7, with unresolved D. The germline CDR1 and CDR2 sequences are SGHRS and YFSETQ. This CDR3 is built from 15 residues. Trimming stripped 2 bases from V and 7 bases from J, with 19 bases between. DNA of the CDR3: TGCGCCAGCAGCTTAGTTTCCCCGCCGGCTGGAGAGCAGTACTTC. The encoded protein is CASSLVSPPAGEQYF.

The sample holds many counts of this clonotype. The chain carries TRBV12-3 or TRBV12-4 and TRBJ2-3; 8 bases are a match to TRBD1. J lost 6 bases, V lost 8 bases, and 7 bases had no gene match. This CDR3 region has 13 residues. DNA for the CDR3: TGTGCCAGCGACCAGGGGGCGGTTGATACGCAGTATTTT. Its translation: CASDQGAVDTQYF.

This clonotype has only a few counts. The genes are TRBV29-1 and TRBJ2-5; 7 bases are a match to TRBD1. The CDR3 sequence is 14 residues long. J gave up 2 bases and V 6 bases, and 9 bases lay outside the gene matches. From germline, CDR1 is SQVTM and CDR2 ANQGSEA. The CDR3 region is CSVLQTGLQETQYF. CDR3 DNA: TGCAGCGTGCTACAGACAGGGCTTCAAGAGACCCAGTACTTC.

This clonotype was detected only once. A read error may be the cause here, since a much bigger clone is one base away. This sequence joins TRBV9 and TRBJ2-1, with 9 bases lining up with TRBD2. Germline V CDR1 and CDR2: SGDLS, YYNGEE. CDR3 length equals 16 residues. After removal of 3 bases from V and 1 base from J, the junction contained 5 bases not matched to a gene. In nucleotides, the CDR3 is TGTGCCAGCAGCGGTCTAGCGGGATGGTCCTACAATGAGCAGTTCTTC. It yields the protein CASSGLAGWSYNEQFF. Full variable domain (rest looked up from reference TRBV9 and TRBJ2-1): DSGVTQTPKHLITATGQRVTLRCSPRSGDLSVYWYQQSLDQGLQFLIQYYNGEERAKGNILERFSAQQFPDLHSELNLSSLELGDSALYFCASSGLAGWSYNEQFFGPGTRLTVL.

This chain connects TRBV20-1 to TRBJ2-1; D perhaps matches TRBD2 (6 bases). V was trimmed by 6 bases and J by 0 bases, leaving 15 bases between them. This CDR3 contains 15 residues. Germline V CDR1 and CDR2: DFQATT, SNEGSKA (reference sequence). DNA of the CDR3: TGCAGTGCCCGGTCGGACGGGGGCTCCTACAATGAGCAGTTCTTC. This encodes CSARSDGGSYNEQFF.

Only a few counts were recorded for this clonotype. This chain links TRBV7-6 with TRBJ2-7; D perhaps matches TRBD1 (7 bases). CDR3 size: 15 residues. Germline V gene sequence: CDR1 SGHVS, CDR2 FNYEAQ. Deletions cut 1 base from V and 4 bases from J, with 14 bases between. This CDR3 is CASSLVAGGRYEQYF. In DNA, the CDR3 is TGTGCCAGCAGCTTAGTTGCAGGGGGGCGGTACGAGCAGTACTTC.

This clonotype was detected only a few times. The chain uses TRBV27 and TRBJ2-5; 8 bases match TRBD1. With V trimmed by 5 bases and J by 7 bases, 12 bases remained unmatched. From germline, CDR1 is MNHEY and CDR2 SMNVEV (reference sequence). There are 15 residues in the CDR3. The CDR3, as DNA: TGTGCCAGCAGTCTCTCAGGGGGCGGAGGAGGGACCCAGTACTTC. It encodes CASSLSGGGGGTQYF.

This clonotype was observed a few times. The J gene is TRBJ2-1, the V gene TRBV2; TRBD2 matches 11 bases. Germline V gene sequence: CDR1 SNHLY, CDR2 FYNNEI. The CDR3 consists of 15 residues. The ends lost 3 bases at V and 4 bases at J; junction bases unmatched: 2. The CDR3 reads CASSDSSGGYNEQFF. CDR3 DNA sequence: TGTGCCAGCAGTGACTCTAGCGGGGGGTACAATGAGCAGTTCTTC.

Only a few counts were recorded for this clonotype. The chain is built from TRBV19 and TRBJ2-2; no reliable D call. Germline CDR1 and CDR2: LNHDA and SQIVND (reference sequence). Trimming left V 4 bases short and J 4 bases short, with 4 bases between. This CDR3 is 12 amino acids long. The CDR3 sequence: CASSKGTGELFF. The CDR3 DNA follows: TGTGCCAGTAGTAAGGGCACCGGGGAGCTGTTTTTT.

This clonotype has only a few counts. The gene calls are TRBV15 and TRBJ2-3; tentative D call: TRBD2 (6 bases). V dropped 5 bases and J dropped 1 base, with 10 bases sitting between them. CDR3 length: 14 residues. From germline, CDR1 is LNHNV and CDR2 YYDKDF (reference sequence). As DNA, the CDR3 is TGTGCCACCAGCGTGGGGGAGGGCACAGATACGCAGTATTTT. This encodes CATSVGEGTDTQYF. The full variable domain, with the rest looked up from reference TRBV15 and TRBJ2-3, is DAMVIQNPRYQVTQFGKPVTLSCSQTLNHNVMYWYQQKSSQAPKLLFHYYDKDFNNEADTPDNFQSRRPNTSFCFLDIRSPGLGDTAMYLCATSVGEGTDTQYFGPGTRLTVL.

This clonotype has at least ten counts. The J gene is TRBJ1-1, the V gene TRBV3-1; D is unresolved. The CDR3 contains 14 residues. V lost 1 base to trimming and J lost 4 bases, with 10 bases between them. The germline CDR1 and CDR2 sequences are LGHDT and YNNKEL (reference sequence). CDR3 loop: CASSQALGGTEAFF. The CDR3 coding sequence is TGTGCCAGCAGCCAAGCGCTTGGCGGCACTGAAGCTTTCTTT.

The chain recombines TRBV27 with TRBJ1-5, with D unclear. This CDR3 is 13 amino acids long. V gave up 5 bases and J gave up 9 bases, with 14 bases separating them. Germline CDR1 MNHEY, CDR2 SMNVEV (reference sequence). CDR3 sequence reads: CASSPARDRPQHF. DNA of the CDR3: TGTGCCAGCAGTCCCGCGAGAGATCGGCCCCAGCATTTT.

This sequence joins TRBV18 and TRBJ1-1; 8 positions match TRBD1. The ends lost 2 bases at V and 5 bases at J; junction bases unmatched: 4. The CDR3 contains 14 residues. Germline V gene lookup returns CDR1 KGHSH and CDR2 LQKENI. The CDR3: CASSPTGGITEAFF. The CDR3 nucleotides read TGTGCCAGCTCACCAACAGGGGGAATTACTGAAGCTTTCTTT. Drawing the rest from reference TRBV18 and TRBJ1-1, the complete variable domain is NAGVMQNPRHLVRRRGQEARLRCSPMKGHSHVYWYRQLPEEGLKFMVYLQKENIIDESGMPKERFSAEFPKEGPSILRIQQVVRGDSAAYFCASSPTGGITEAFFGQGTRLTVV.

At least ten counts were recorded for this clonotype. This chain connects TRBV18 to TRBJ2-7, with D maybe TRBD1 (6 bases). The CDR3 is 13 amino acids. Trimming stripped 6 bases from V and 2 bases from J, with 11 bases between. Germline V CDR1 and CDR2: KGHSH, LQKENI. CDR3 nucleotide sequence: TGTGCCAGCTCCCGAGGACAGACCTACGAGCAGTACTTC. The encoded protein is CASSRGQTYEQYF.

This sequence joins TRBV3-1 and TRBJ2-2; D is unclear. Deletions cut 5 bases from V and 7 bases from J, with 11 bases between. Germline lookup yields CDR1 LGHDT and CDR2 YNNKEL (reference sequence). This CDR3 is built from 13 residues. CDR3 sequence reads: CASSSRVGGELFF. DNA for the CDR3: TGTGCCAGCAGCTCTAGAGTTGGCGGGGAGCTGTTTTTT.

This clonotype was seen more than once but under ten times. The chain joins TRBV5-1 to TRBJ2-2; TRBD2 agrees at 9 bases. Per germline, CDR1 SGHRS and CDR2 YFSETQ. The CDR3 runs to 15 residues. The junction had 6 bases not matched to a gene; V was cut back by 5 bases and J by 4 bases. The chain's CDR3 is CASRSSGEFTGELFF. The CDR3 nucleotides read TGCGCCAGCAGATCTAGCGGGGAGTTCACCGGGGAGCTGTTTTTT.

This clonotype was seen a handful of times. The V call is TRBV7-2, the J call TRBJ2-1; 7 bases are a match to TRBD2. With V trimmed by 5 bases and J by 5 bases, 12 bases remained unmatched. This CDR3 region has 16 residues. Germline V CDR1 and CDR2: SGHTA, FQGNSA. CDR3 protein: CASSRARGLGDNEQFF. CDR3 DNA sequence: TGTGCCAGCAGCAGGGCTCGTGGACTAGGGGACAATGAGCAGTTCTTC.

This clonotype was recorded many times. The chain employs TRBV7-9 and TRBJ2-1; TRBD2 aligns across 13 bases. CDR1 is SEHNR and CDR2 is FQNEAQ in the germline V gene (reference sequence). V lost 4 bases, J lost 2 bases, and 8 bases stayed unmatched. This CDR3 contains 18 residues. The CDR3: CASSSRTSGSAPYNEQFF. As DNA, the CDR3 is TGTGCCAGCAGCTCCAGGACTAGCGGGAGTGCACCCTACAATGAGCAGTTCTTC.

The chain links TRBV10-3 to TRBJ2-2; D is unclear. The germline V gene has CDR1 ENHRY and CDR2 SYGVKD. The CDR3 consists of 16 residues. Trimming cost V 8 bases and J 0 bases, with 16 bases left between them. Here the CDR3 reads CAISLLSFSNTGELFF. The CDR3 DNA reads as TGTGCCATCTCGCTTCTCAGTTTTTCGAACACCGGGGAGCTGTTTTTT.